This T cell receptor (beta chain) comes out of a study of shared clonotypes between healthy human individuals. The CDR3 has 12 amino acids. Germline-derived CDR1 and CDR2 are MGHDK and SYGVNS. About this clone itself: A read error may account for a junction end that differs from germline.

Profiling relied on immunoSEQ multiplex PCR, and the TCRdb table lists in-frame clones only, not all of them. There are just over 2,000,000 clones in the sample; over 85% occur only once, and 0.13% lies in the top ten. V and J are TRBV25-1 and TRBJ2-7, with D perhaps matching TRBD1 (6 bases). The source material was naive CD4+ T cells sorted from blood. Subset in this sample: CD45RA+ positively selected. The clonotype originates from a man between 18 and 29 years old in good health. The CDR3 region has the DNA TGTGCCAGCAGTGCCACAGGGTACGGGCAGTACTTC. It yields the protein CASSATGYGQYF.